This is a list of T cell receptor beta chains from one sample in a study of blood T cell repertoires in COVID-19. Some clones are missing from TCRdb's copy, which holds only in-frame ones; the method was immunoSEQ multiplex PCR. The sample lists around 700,000 clones; 80% to 90% were seen once. The sequencing input was peripheral blood. The receptors derive from a woman younger than 35 with acute or convalescent COVID-19. Both conserved end residues are part of each CDR3. Fields, in order: J gene, D gene, V gene, CDR3 protein, CDR3 DNA. The D gene is left open where the match is weak.

j_call: TRBJ1-5; d_call: -; v_call: TRBV28; cdr3_aa: CASSPPPFDRYQPQHF; cdr3_nt: TGTGCCAGCAGTCCTCCCCCCTTTGACAGGTATCAGCCCCAGCATTTT
j_call: TRBJ1-5; d_call: -; v_call: TRBV21-1; cdr3_aa: CASSTSRGINSNQPQHF; cdr3_nt: TGTGCCAGCAGCACGTCGCGGGGGATTAATAGCAATCAGCCCCAGCATTTT
j_call: TRBJ2-7; d_call: -; v_call: TRBV25-1; cdr3_aa: CASSEGGASSYEQYF; cdr3_nt: TGTGCCAGCAGTGAAGGCGGCGCCTCGTCCTACGAGCAGTACTTC
j_call: TRBJ2-3; d_call: -; v_call: TRBV3-1/TRBV3-2; cdr3_aa: CASSQDSRGPRDTQYF; cdr3_nt: TGTGCCAGCAGCCAAGATTCGCGGGGGCCACGAGATACGCAGTATTTT
j_call: TRBJ2-1; d_call: -; v_call: TRBV3-1/TRBV3-2; cdr3_aa: CASSPLRGRHEQFF; cdr3_nt: TGTGCCAGCAGCCCTCTGCGGGGGCGGCATGAGCAGTTCTTC
j_call: TRBJ1-5; d_call: -; v_call: TRBV6-6; cdr3_aa: CASSRQVERNQPQHF; cdr3_nt: TGTGCCAGCAGTAGACAGGTGGAACGCAATCAGCCCCAGCATTTT
j_call: TRBJ2-5; d_call: -; v_call: TRBV10-3; cdr3_aa: CAISDGGRGALQETQYF; cdr3_nt: TGTGCCATCAGTGATGGCGGCAGGGGAGCTCTCCAAGAGACCCAGTACTTC
j_call: TRBJ1-1; d_call: -; v_call: TRBV6-5; cdr3_aa: CASSYYQGVDTEAFF; cdr3_nt: TGTGCCAGCAGTTATTACCAGGGTGTGGACACTGAAGCTTTCTTT
j_call: TRBJ2-3; d_call: TRBD2; v_call: TRBV6-4; cdr3_aa: CASSPSGGNTQYF; cdr3_nt: TGTGCCAGCAGTCCTAGCGGGGGAAATACGCAGTATTTT
j_call: TRBJ2-1; d_call: TRBD2; v_call: TRBV7-3; cdr3_aa: CASSLTPGLVGNEQFF; cdr3_nt: TGTGCCAGCAGCTTAACGCCGGGACTAGTTGGTAATGAGCAGTTCTTC
j_call: TRBJ1-2; d_call: TRBD1; v_call: TRBV5-5; cdr3_aa: CASSFSGQGARDYGYTF; cdr3_nt: TGTGCCAGCAGCTTTTCCGGACAGGGGGCGCGGGACTATGGCTACACCTTC
j_call: TRBJ1-1; d_call: -; v_call: TRBV11-2; cdr3_aa: CASSWAGGNTEAFF; cdr3_nt: TGTGCCAGCAGCTGGGCCGGGGGAAACACTGAAGCTTTCTTT
j_call: TRBJ1-1; d_call: TRBD1; v_call: TRBV4-1; cdr3_aa: CASSQTGDGYTEAFF; cdr3_nt: TGCGCCAGCAGCCAAACAGGGGACGGGTACACTGAAGCTTTCTTT
j_call: TRBJ1-1; d_call: -; v_call: TRBV5-1; cdr3_aa: CASSAEDRNTEAFF; cdr3_nt: TGCGCCAGCAGCGCGGAGGACAGGAACACTGAAGCTTTCTTT
j_call: TRBJ2-1; d_call: -; v_call: TRBV9; cdr3_aa: CASSLRLYNEQFF; cdr3_nt: TGTGCCAGCAGCCTCCGACTCTACAATGAGCAGTTCTTC
j_call: TRBJ1-2; d_call: -; v_call: TRBV7-9; cdr3_aa: CASRGGSGVGYTF; cdr3_nt: TGTGCCAGCCGAGGCGGGTCTGGTGTTGGCTACACCTTC
j_call: TRBJ1-3; d_call: -; v_call: TRBV2; cdr3_aa: CASSEDRNSGNTIYF; cdr3_nt: TGTGCCAGCAGTGAAGACAGAAACTCTGGAAACACCATATATTTT